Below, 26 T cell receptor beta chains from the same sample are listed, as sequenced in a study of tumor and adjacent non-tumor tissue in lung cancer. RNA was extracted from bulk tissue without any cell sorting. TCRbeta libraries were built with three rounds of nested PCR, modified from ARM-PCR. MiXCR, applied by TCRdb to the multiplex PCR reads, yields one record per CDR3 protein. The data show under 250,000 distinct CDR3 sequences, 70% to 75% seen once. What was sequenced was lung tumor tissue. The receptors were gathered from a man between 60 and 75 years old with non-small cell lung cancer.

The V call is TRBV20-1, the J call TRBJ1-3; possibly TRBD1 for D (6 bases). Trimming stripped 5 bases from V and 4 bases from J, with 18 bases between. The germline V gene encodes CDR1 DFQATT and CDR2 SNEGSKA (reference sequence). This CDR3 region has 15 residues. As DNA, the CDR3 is TGCAGTGCTGCAGACTTCCTCCAGGGGGGAAACACCATATATTTT. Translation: CSAADFLQGGNTIYF.

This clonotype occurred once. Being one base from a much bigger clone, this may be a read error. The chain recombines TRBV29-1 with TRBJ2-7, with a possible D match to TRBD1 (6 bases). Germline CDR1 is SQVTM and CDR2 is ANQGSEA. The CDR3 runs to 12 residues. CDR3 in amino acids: CCVEFGTNEQYF. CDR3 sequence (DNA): TGCTGCGTTGAATTTGGGACAAACGAGCAGTACTTC.

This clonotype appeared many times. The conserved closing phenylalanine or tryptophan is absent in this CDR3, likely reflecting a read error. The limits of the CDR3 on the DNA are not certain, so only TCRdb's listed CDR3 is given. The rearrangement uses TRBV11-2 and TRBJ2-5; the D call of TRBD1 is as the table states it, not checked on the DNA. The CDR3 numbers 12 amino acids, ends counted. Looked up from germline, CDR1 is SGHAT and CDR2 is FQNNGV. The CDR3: CASSSTGEETQY.

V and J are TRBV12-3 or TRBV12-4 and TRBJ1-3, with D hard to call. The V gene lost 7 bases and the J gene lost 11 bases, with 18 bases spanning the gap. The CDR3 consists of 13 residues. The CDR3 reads CASTDRSGNAIYF. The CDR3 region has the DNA TGTGCCAGCACCGATAGATCTGGGAACGCCATATATTTT.

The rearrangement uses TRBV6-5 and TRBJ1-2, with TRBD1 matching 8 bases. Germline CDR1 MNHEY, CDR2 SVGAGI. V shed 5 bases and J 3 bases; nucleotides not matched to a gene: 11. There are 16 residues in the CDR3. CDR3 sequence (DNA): TGTGCCAGCAGTACCACGACAGGGGAGACTCACTATGGCTACACCTTC. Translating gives CASSTTTGETHYGYTF.

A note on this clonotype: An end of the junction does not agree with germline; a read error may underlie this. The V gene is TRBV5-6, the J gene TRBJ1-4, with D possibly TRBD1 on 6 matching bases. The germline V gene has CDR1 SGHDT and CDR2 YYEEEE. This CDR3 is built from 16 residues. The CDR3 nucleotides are TGTGCCAGAAGCTTGAAGGGGGACGCAACTAATGAAAAACTGTTTTTT. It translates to CARSLKGDATNEKLFF.

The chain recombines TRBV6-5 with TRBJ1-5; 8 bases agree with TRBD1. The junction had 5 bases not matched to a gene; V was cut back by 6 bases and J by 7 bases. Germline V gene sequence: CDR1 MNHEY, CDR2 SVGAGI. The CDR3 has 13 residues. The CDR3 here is CASSSTGGQPQHF. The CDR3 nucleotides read TGTGCCAGCAGCTCCACAGGGGGACAGCCCCAGCATTTT.

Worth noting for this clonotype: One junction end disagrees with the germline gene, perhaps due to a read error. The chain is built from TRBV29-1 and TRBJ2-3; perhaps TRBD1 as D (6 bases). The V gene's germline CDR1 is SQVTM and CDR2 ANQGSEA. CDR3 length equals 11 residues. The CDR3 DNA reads TGCAGCATTTTGGGGGCAGATACGCTGTATTTT. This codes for CSILGADTLYF.

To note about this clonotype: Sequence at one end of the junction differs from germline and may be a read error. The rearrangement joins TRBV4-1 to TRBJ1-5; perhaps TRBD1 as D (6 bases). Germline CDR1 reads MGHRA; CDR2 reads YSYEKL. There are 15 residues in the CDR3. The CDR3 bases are TGCGCCAGCAGGCAAGATCTTACAGGGAGTGGGCCCCAGCATTTT. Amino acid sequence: CASRQDLTGSGPQHF.

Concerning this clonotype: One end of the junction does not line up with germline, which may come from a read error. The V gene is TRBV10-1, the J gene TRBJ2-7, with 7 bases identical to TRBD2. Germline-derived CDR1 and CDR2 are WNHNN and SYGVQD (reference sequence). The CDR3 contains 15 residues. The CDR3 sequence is CASSESSGPSYGQYF. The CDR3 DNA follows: TGCGCCAGTAGTGAGTCTAGCGGACCCTCCTACGGGCAGTACTTC.

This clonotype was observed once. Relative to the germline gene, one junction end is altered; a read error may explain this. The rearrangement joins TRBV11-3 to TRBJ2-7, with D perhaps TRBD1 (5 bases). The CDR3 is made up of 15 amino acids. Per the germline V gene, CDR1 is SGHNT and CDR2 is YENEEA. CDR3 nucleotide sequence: TGTGCCAGCAGCTTTAAAAGGGCTAGGGGATCCGAGCAATACTTC. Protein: CASSFKRARGSEQYF.

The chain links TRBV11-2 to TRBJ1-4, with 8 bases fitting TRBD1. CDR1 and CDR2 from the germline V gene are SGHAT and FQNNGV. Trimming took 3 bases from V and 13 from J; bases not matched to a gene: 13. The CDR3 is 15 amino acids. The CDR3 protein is CASSFRQGPNGRLFF. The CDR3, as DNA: TGTGCCAGCAGCTTTCGACAGGGGCCTAATGGAAGACTGTTTTTT.

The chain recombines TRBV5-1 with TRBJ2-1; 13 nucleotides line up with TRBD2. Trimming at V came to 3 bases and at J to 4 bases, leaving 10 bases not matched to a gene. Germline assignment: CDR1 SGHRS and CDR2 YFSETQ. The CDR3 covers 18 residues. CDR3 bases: TGCGCCAGCAGCTCCCCTCCGGGACTAGCGGGGCAATACAATGAGCAGTTCTTC. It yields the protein CASSSPPGLAGQYNEQFF.

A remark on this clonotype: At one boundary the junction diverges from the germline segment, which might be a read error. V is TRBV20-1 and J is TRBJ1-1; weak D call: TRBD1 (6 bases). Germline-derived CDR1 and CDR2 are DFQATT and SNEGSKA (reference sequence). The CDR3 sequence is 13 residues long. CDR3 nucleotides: TGTAGCTCCGGTCTGGGGGGGGCCACTGAAGCTTACTTT. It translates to CSSGLGGATEAYF.

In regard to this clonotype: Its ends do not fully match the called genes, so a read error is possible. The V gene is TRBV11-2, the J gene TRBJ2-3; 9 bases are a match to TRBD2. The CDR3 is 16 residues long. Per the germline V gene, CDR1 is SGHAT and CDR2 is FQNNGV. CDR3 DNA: TGTGCCGGCGGGTCTCGGCTAGCGGGGAGCACAGATACGCAGTACTTT. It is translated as CAGGSRLAGSTDTQYF.

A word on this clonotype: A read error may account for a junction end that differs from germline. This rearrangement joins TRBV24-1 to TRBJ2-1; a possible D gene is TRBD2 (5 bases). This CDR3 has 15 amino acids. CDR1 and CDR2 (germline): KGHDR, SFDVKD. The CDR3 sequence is CATSDGRGSLNERFF. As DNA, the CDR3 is TGTGCCACCAGTGACGGACGGGGATCGTTAAATGAGCGGTTCTTC.

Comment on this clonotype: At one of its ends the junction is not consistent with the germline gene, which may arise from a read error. The CDR3 sequence is CSPRGIGRVYTDTQYF. Written as DNA, the CDR3 is TGCAGTCCTAGAGGAATAGGTAGGGTATACACAGATACGCAGTATTTT. This sequence joins TRBV20-1 and TRBJ2-3, with D unresolved. CDR3 length: 16 amino acids. Germline values: CDR1 DFQATT, CDR2 SNEGSKA (reference sequence).

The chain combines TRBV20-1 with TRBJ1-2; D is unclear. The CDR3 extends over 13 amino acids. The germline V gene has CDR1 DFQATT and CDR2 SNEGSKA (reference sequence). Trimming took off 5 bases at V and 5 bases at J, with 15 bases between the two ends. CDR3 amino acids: CSALGKLIYGYTF. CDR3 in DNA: TGCAGTGCTCTCGGAAAGTTGATTTATGGCTACACCTTC.

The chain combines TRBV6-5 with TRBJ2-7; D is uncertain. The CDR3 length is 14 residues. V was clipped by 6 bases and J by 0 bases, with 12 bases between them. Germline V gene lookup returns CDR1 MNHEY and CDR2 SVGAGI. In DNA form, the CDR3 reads TGTGCCAGCAGAGTCGACCCGAGCTCCTACGAGCAGTACTTC. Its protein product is CASRVDPSSYEQYF.

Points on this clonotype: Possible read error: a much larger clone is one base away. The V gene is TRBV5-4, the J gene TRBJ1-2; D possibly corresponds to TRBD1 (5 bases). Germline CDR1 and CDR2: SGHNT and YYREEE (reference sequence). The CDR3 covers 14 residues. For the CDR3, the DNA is TGTGCGCCTGCCATGGAGGGGATAGCGTATAGCTACACCTTC. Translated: CAPAMEGIAYSYTF. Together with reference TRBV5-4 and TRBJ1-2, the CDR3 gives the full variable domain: ETGVTQSPTHLIKTRGQQVTLRCSSQSGHNTVSWYQQALGQGPQFIFQYYREEENGRGNFPPRFSGLQFPNYSSELNVNALELDDSALYLCAPAMEGIAYSYTFGSGTRLTVV.

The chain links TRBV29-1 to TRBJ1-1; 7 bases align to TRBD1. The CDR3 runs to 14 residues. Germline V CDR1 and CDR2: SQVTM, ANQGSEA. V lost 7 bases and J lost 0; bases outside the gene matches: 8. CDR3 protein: CSGRNRGMNTEAFF. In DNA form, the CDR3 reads TGCAGCGGCCGGAACAGGGGTATGAACACTGAAGCTTTCTTT.

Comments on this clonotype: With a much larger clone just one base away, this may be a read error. CDR3 residues: CSARGLRGSSGNEQFF. CDR3 nucleotide sequence: TGCAGTGCTAGGGGCCTCCGCGGGAGTTCGGGCAATGAGCAGTTCTTC. The chain joins TRBV20-1 to TRBJ2-1; 7 bases are shared with TRBD2. Trimming removed 3 bases from V and 6 bases from J; junction bases left unmatched: 14. The V gene's germline CDR1 is DFQATT and CDR2 SNEGSKA (reference sequence). The CDR3 runs to 16 residues.

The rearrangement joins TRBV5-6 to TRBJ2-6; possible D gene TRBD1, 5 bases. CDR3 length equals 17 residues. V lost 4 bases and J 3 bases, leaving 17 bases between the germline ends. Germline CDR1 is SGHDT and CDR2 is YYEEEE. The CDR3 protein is CASSVTGPTGGANVLTF. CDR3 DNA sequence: TGTGCCAGCAGCGTTACAGGTCCCACGGGTGGGGCCAACGTCCTGACTTTC.

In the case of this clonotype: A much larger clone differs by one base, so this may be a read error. CDR3 nucleotides: TGTACCAGCAGCACAGAGCGGCTTAGCACAGATACGCAGTATTTT. This gives the protein CTSSTERLSTDTQYF. The chain uses TRBV11-2 and TRBJ2-3; possibly TRBD2 for D (5 bases). Germline V gene sequence: CDR1 SGHAT, CDR2 FQNNGV. The CDR3 extends over 15 amino acids.

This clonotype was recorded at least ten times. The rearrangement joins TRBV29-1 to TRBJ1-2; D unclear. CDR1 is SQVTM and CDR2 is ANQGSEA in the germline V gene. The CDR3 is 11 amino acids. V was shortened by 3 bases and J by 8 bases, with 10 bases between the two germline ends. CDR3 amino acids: CSVDPPDGYTF. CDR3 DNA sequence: TGCAGCGTTGACCCGCCCGACGGCTACACCTTC. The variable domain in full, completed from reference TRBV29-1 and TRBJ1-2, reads SAVISQKPSRDICQRGTSLTIQCQVDSQVTMMFWYRQQPGQSLTLIATANQGSEATYESGFVIDKFPISRPNLTFSTLTVSNMSPEDSSIYLCSVDPPDGYTFGSGTRLTVV.

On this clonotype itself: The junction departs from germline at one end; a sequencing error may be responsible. The CDR3 region is CSTDSAGGPWNEQFF. CDR3 DNA sequence: TGCAGTACTGACTCAGCGGGAGGGCCGTGGAATGAGCAGTTTTTC. This rearrangement joins TRBV20-1 to TRBJ2-1, with TRBD2 identical over 10 bases. Germline CDR1 is DFQATT and CDR2 is SNEGSKA (reference sequence). The CDR3 covers 15 residues.